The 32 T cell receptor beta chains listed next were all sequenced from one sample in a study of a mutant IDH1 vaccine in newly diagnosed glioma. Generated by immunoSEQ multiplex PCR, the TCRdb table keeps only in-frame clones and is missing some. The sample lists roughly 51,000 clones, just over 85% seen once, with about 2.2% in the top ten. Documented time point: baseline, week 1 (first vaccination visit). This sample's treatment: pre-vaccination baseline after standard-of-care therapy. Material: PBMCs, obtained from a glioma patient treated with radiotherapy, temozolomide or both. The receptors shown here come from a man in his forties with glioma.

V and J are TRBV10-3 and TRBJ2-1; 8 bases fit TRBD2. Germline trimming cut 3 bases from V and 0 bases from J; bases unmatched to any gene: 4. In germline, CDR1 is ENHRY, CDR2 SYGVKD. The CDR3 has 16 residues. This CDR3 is CAISERGRSSYNEQFF. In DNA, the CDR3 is TGTGCCATCAGTGAACGCGGGAGGTCCTCCTACAATGAGCAGTTCTTC.

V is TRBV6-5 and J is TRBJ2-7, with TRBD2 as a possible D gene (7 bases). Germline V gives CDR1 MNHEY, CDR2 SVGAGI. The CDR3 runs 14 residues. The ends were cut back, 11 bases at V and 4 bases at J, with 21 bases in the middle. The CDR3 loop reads CASRWGGGKYEQYF. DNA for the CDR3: TGTGCCTCTCGCTGGGGGGGCGGGAAATACGAGCAGTACTTC.

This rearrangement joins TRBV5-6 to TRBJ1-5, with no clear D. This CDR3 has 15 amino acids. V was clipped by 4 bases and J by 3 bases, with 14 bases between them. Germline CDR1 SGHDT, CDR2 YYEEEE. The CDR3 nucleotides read TGTGCCAGCAGCCCAAGCGAGGGCTTCAATCAGCCCCAGCATTTT. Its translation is CASSPSEGFNQPQHF.

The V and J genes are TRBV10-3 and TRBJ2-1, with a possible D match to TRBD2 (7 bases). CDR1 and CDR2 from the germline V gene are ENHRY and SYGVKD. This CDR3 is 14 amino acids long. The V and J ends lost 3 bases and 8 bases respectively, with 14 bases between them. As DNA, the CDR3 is TGTGCCATCAGTGAAGGGGGACTAACATATGAGCAGTTCTTC. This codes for CAISEGGLTYEQFF.

Here the CDR3 DNA reads TGTGCCAGCAGCCAAGTGGGGACAGGGGCTAACAATCAGCCCCAGCATTTT. Its protein is CASSQVGTGANNQPQHF. The V and J genes are TRBV4-2 and TRBJ1-5; 10 nucleotides line up with TRBD1. The trim removed 1 base at V and 3 bases at J, leaving 6 bases unmatched. In germline, CDR1 is LGHNA, CDR2 YNFKEQ. This CDR3 is 17 amino acids long.

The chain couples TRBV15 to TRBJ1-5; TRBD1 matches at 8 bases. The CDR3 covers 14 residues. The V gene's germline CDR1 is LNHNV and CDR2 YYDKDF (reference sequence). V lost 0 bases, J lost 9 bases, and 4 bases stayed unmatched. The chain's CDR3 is CATSRDRGRRPQHF. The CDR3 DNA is TGTGCCACCAGCAGAGACAGGGGGCGCCGGCCCCAGCATTTT.

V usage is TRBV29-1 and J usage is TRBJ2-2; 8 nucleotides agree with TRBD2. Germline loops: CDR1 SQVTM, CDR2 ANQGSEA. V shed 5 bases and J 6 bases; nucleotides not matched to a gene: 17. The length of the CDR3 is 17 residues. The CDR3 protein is CSVLPYAGTRGAGELFF. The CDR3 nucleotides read TGCAGCGTTCTCCCGTATGCGGGGACTAGGGGCGCCGGGGAGCTGTTTTTT.

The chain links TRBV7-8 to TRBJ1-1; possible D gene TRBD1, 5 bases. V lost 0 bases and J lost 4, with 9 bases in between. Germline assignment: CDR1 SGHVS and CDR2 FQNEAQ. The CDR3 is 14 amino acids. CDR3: CASSLAGVGTEAFF. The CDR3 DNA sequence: TGTGCCAGCAGCTTAGCGGGGGTTGGCACTGAAGCTTTCTTT.

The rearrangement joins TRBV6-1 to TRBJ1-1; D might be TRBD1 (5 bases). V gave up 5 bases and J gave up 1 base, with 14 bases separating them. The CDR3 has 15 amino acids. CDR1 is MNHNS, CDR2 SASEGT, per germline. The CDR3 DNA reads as TGTGCCAGCAGTTGGGGGTTAGGGAGGAACACTGAAGCTTTCTTT. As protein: CASSWGLGRNTEAFF.

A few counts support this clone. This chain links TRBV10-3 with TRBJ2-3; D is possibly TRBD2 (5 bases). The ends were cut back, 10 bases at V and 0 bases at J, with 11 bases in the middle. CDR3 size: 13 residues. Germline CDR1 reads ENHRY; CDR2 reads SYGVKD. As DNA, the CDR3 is TGTGCCACCAGCGGTCCTAGCACAGATACGCAGTATTTT. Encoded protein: CATSGPSTDTQYF.

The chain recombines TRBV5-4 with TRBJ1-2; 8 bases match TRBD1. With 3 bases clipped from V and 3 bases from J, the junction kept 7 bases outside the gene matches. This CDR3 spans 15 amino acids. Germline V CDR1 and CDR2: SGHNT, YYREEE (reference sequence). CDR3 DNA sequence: TGTGCCAGCAGCTCGACAGGGGCAGGACACTATGGCTACACCTTC. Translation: CASSSTGAGHYGYTF.

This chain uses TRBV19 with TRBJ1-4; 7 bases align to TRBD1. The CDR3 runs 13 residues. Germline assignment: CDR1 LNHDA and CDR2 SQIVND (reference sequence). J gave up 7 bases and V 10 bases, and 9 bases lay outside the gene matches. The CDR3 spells CATRGQASEKLFF. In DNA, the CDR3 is TGTGCCACGCGAGGACAGGCGAGTGAAAAACTGTTTTTT.

The CDR3 nucleotides are TGTGCCAGCAGCGTAGAAGGGTGGCTAGCGGGAGAGACCCAGTACTTC. This sequence encodes CASSVEGWLAGETQYF. The chain couples TRBV9 to TRBJ2-5, with TRBD2 identical over 8 bases. This CDR3 has 16 residues. With 0 bases clipped from V and 4 bases from J, the junction kept 8 bases outside the gene matches. Germline V CDR1 and CDR2: SGDLS, YYNGEE.

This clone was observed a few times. CDR3 amino acids: CASLTSGPYNEQFF. CDR3 nucleotide sequence: TGTGCCAGTCTGACTAGCGGGCCCTACAATGAGCAGTTCTTC. This chain joins TRBV25-1 and TRBJ2-1, with TRBD2 matching 10 bases. CDR1 is MGHDK and CDR2 is SYGVNS in the germline V gene. J gave up 2 bases and V 9 bases, and 4 bases lay outside the gene matches. There are 14 residues in the CDR3.

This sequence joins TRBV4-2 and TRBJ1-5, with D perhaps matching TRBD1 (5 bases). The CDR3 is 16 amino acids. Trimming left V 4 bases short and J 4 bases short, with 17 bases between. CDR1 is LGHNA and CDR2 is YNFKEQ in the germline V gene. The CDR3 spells CASSRGVSGGNQPQHF. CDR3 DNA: TGTGCCAGCAGCCGGGGTGTGTCGGGGGGGAATCAGCCCCAGCATTTT.

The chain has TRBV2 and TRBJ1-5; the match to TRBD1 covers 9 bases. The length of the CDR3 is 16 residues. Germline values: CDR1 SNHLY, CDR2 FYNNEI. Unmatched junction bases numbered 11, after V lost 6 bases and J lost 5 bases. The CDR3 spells CASRGRTGVTDQPQHF. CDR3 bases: TGTGCCAGCAGGGGACGGACAGGGGTAACGGATCAGCCCCAGCATTTT.

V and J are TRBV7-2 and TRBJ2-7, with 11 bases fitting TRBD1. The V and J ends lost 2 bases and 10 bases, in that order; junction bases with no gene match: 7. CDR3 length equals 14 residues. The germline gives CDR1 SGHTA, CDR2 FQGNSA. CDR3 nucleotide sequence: TGTGCCAGCAGCTTATCCGGGACAGGGGGGCCTCAGTACTTC. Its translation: CASSLSGTGGPQYF.

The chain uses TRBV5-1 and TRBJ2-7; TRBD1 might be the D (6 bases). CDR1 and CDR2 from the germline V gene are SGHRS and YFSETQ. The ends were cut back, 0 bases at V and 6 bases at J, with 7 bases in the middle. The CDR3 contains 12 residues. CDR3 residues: CASSLVGAEQYF. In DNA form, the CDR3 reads TGCGCCAGCAGCTTGGTGGGGGCCGAGCAGTACTTC.

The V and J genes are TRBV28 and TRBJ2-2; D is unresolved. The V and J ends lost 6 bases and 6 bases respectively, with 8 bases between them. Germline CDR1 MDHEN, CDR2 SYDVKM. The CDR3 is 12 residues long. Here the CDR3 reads CASSDLPGELFF. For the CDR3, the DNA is TGTGCCAGCAGCGACCTACCCGGGGAGCTGTTTTTT.

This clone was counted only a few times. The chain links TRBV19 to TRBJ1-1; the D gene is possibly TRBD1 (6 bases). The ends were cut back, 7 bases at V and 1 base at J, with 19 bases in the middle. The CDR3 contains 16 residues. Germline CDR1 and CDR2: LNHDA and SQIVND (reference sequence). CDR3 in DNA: TGTGCCAGTACCTTGGCCTGGGGCAGGGGGAACACTGAAGCTTTCTTT. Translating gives CASTLAWGRGNTEAFF.

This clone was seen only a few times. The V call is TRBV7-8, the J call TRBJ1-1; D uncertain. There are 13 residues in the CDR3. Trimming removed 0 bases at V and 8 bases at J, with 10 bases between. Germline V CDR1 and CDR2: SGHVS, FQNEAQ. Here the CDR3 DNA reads TGTGCCAGCAGCTTAGCTCTATATGGGGAAGCTTTCTTT. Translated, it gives CASSLALYGEAFF.

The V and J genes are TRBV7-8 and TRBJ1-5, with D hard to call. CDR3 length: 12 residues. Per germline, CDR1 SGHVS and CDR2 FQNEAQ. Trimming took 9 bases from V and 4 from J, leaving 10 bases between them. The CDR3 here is CASGRPNQPQHF. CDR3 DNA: TGTGCCAGTGGACGGCCTAATCAGCCCCAGCATTTT.

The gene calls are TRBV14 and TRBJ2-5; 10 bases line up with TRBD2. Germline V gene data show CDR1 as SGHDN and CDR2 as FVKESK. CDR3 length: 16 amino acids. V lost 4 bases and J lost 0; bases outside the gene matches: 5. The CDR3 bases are TGTGCCAGCAGCCGAGGACTAGCGGAGTACCAAGAGACCCAGTACTTC. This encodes CASSRGLAEYQETQYF.

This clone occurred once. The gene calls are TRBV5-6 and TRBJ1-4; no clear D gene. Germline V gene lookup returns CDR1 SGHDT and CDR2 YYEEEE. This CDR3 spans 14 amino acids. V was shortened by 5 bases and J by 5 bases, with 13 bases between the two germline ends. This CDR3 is CASSLNWGNEKLFF. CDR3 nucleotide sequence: TGTGCCAGCAGTTTGAACTGGGGAAATGAAAAACTGTTTTTT.

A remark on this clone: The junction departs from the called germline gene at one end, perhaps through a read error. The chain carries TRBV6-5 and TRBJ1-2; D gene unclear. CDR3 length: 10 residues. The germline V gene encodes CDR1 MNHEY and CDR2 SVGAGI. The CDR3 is CASSYKSRSF. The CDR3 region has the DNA TGTGCCAGCAGTTACAAGTCCCGGTCCTTC.

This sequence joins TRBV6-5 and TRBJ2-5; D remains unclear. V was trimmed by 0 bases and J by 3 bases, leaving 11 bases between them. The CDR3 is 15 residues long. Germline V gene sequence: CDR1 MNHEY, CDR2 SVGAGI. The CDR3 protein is CASSYSIKAEETQYF. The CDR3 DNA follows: TGTGCCAGCAGTTACTCGATTAAGGCTGAAGAGACCCAGTACTTC.

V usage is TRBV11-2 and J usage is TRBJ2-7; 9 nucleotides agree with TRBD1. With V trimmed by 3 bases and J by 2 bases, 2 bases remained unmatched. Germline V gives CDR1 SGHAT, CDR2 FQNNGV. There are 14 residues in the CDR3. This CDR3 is CASSLGQGPYEQYF. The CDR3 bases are TGTGCCAGCAGCTTGGGACAGGGCCCCTACGAGCAGTACTTC.

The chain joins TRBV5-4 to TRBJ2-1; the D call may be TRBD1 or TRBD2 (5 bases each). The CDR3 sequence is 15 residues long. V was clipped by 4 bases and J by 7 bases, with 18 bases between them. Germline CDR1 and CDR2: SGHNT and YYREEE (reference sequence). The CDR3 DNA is TGTGCCAGCAGCGGGGACCACCTATTACTTAATGAGCAGTTCTTC. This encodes CASSGDHLLLNEQFF.

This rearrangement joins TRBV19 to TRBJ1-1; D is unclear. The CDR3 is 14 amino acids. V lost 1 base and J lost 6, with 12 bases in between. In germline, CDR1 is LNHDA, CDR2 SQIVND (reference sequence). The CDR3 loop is CASSIGATGAEAFF. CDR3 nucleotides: TGTGCCAGTAGTATAGGCGCAACCGGGGCTGAAGCTTTCTTT.

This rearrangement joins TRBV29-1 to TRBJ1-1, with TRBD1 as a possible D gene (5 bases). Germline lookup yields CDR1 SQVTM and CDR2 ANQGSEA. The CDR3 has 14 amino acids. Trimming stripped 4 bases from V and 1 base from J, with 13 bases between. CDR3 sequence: CSVVTGRQNTEAFF. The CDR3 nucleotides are TGCAGCGTTGTTACGGGACGCCAGAACACTGAAGCTTTCTTT.

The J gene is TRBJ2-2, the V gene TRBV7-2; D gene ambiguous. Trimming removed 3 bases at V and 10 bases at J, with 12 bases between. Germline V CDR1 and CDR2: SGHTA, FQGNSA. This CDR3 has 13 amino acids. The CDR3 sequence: CASSFALPPELFF. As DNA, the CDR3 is TGTGCCAGCAGCTTCGCACTACCCCCGGAGCTGTTTTTT.

The CDR3 is CASSSQGSPDTQYF. The CDR3 DNA reads TGTGCCAGCAGCTCACAGGGATCCCCAGATACGCAGTATTTT. The chain couples TRBV21-1 to TRBJ2-3; the tabulated D call, TRBD1, remains unverified against the DNA. TRBV21-1 is a pseudogene. The CDR3 is made up of 14 amino acids.